The TCR beta chain under discussion was sequenced for a study of blood T cells in healthy people across ages. There are a few counts of this clonotype. The use of a sample-barcoded 5' primer and a J-beta primer mix characterized a second PCR of roughly 6 to 11 cycles. TCRdb analysed the 5' RACE reads with MiXCR anew, one entry per CDR3 protein. The sample holds around 1.7 million distinct CDR3 sequences, 28% seen once. The V and J ends lost 6 bases and 5 bases respectively, with 19 bases between them. The CDR3 length is 15 residues. The V call is TRBV12-3 or TRBV12-4, the J call TRBJ1-2, with D uncertain. This receptor was identified in a woman in her thirties in good health. Sequenced material: blood. CDR3 nucleotide sequence: TGTGCCAGCAGCCCCCCACGAGCGGACCTTTATGGCTACACCTTC. The encoded protein is CASSPPRADLYGYTF.